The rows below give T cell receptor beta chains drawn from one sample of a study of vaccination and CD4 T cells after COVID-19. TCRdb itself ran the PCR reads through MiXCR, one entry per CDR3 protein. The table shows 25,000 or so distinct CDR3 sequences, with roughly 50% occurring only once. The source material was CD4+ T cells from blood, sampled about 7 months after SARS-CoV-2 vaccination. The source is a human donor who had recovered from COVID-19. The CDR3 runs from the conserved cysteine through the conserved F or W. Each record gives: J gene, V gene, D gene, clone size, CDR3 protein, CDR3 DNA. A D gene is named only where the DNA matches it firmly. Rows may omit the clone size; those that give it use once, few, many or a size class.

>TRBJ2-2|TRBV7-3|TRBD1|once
CASSSLGQGGELFF
TGTGCCAGCAGCTCACTAGGACAGGGCGGGGAGCTGTTTTTT
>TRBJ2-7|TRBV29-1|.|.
CSAKGTYEQYF
TGCAGCGCGAAGGGGACCTACGAGCAGTACTTC
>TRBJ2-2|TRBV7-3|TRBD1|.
CASSLGQGGTGELFF
TGTGCCAGCAGCCTAGGACAGGGGGGTACCGGGGAGCTGTTTTTT
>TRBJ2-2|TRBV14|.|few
CASSDITGELFF
TGTGCCAGCAGTGACATCACCGGGGAGCTGTTTTTT
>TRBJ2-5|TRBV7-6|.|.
CASSMSQEETQYF
TGTGCCAGCAGTATGAGCCAAGAAGAGACCCAGTACTTC
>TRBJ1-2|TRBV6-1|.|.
CASRETGDYGYTF
TGTGCCAGCAGAGAGACAGGCGACTATGGCTACACCTTC
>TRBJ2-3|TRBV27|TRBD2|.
CASSLRGTSGLTDTQYF
TGTGCCAGCAGTCTCCGCGGGACTAGCGGCCTCACAGATACGCAGTATTTT
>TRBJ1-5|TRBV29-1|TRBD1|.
CSVTGESNQPQHF
TGCAGCGTTACAGGGGAGAGCAATCAGCCCCAGCATTTT
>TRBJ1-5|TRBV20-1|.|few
CSARLQTAAGINQPQHF
TGCAGTGCTAGACTACAGACAGCTGCGGGGATCAATCAGCCCCAGCATTTT
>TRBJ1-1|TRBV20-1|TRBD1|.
CSARPYRDSKNTEAFF
TGCAGTGCTAGACCTTACCGGGACAGCAAGAACACTGAAGCTTTCTTT
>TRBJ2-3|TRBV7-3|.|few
CASSRGADTQYF
TGTGCCAGCAGTCGGGGAGCAGATACGCAGTATTTT
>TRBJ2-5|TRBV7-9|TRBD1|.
CASSLRTGSQETQYF
TGTGCCAGCAGCTTACGGACAGGGTCCCAAGAGACCCAGTACTTC
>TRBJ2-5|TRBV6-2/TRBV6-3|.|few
CASRRPGQETQYF
TGTGCCAGCAGGCGACCCGGCCAAGAGACCCAGTACTTC
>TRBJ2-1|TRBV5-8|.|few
CASSRGYNEQFF
TGTGCCAGCAGCCGTGGCTACAATGAGCAGTTCTTC
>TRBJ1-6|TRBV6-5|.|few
CASSLGGGSANSPLHF
TGTGCCAGCAGTTTGGGCGGGGGTTCAGCAAATTCACCCCTCCACTTT
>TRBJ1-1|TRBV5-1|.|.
CASSRDGPSEAFF
TGCGCCAGCAGCAGAGACGGACCCTCTGAAGCTTTCTTT
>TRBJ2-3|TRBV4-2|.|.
CASSHSSWMTSTDTQYF
TGTGCCAGCAGCCATTCGAGTTGGATGACTAGCACAGATACGCAGTATTTT
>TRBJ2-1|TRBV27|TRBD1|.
CASRRQGVVNEQFF
TGTGCCAGCAGGCGACAGGGGGTCGTAAATGAGCAGTTCTTC
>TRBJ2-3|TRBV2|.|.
CASNPPFTDTQYF
TGTGCCAGCAACCCTCCCTTCACAGATACGCAGTATTTT
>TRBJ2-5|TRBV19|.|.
CASSISDSFLETQYF
.
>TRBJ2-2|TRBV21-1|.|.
CASSKGQGVNTGELFF
TGTGCCAGCAGCAAAGGACAGGGAGTGAACACCGGGGAGCTGTTTTTT
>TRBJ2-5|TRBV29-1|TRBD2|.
CSVELAGAVETQYF
TGCAGCGTTGAACTAGCGGGAGCGGTCGAGACCCAGTACTTC
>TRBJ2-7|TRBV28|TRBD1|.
CASSGTGQYF
TGTGCCAGCAGTGGGACAGGGCAGTACTTC
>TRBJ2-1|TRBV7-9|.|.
CASSSLMSAFF
TGTGCCAGCAGCTCCCTGATGAGCGCGTTCTTC
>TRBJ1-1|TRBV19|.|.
CASRRTNTEAFF
TGTGCCAGTAGGCGGACCAACACTGAAGCTTTCTTT
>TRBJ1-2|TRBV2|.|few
CASSDQGWGYTF
TGTGCCAGCAGCGATCAGGGATGGGGCTACACCTTC
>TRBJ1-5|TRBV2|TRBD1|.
CASREATGNNQPQHF
TGTGCCAGTCGGGAGGCGACAGGGAACAATCAGCCCCAGCATTTT
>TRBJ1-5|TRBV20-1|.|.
CSARDPGTTFDNQPQHF
TGCAGTGCTAGAGACCCAGGGACCACCTTTGACAATCAGCCCCAGCATTTT
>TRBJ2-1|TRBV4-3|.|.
CASSQDRWTLSGNEQFF
TGCGCCAGCAGCCAAGATCGATGGACTTTGAGCGGCAATGAGCAGTTCTTC
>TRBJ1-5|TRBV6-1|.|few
CASSGHVPFPNQPQHF
TGTGCCAGCAGCGGACACGTCCCCTTCCCCAATCAGCCCCAGCATTTT
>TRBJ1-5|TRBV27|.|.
CASSSRQLGLNQPQHF
TGTGCCAGCAGTTCGCGGCAGCTTGGTCTCAATCAGCCCCAGCATTTT
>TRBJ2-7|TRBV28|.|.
CASSFRGTYEQYF
TGTGCCAGCAGTTTCAGGGGAACATACGAGCAGTACTTC
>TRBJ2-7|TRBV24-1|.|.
CATSDETDDEQYF
TGTGCCACCAGTGATGAGACAGACGACGAGCAGTACTTC
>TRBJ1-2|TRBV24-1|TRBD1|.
CATSGMGQGQFGDYGYTF
TGTGCCACCAGTGGGATGGGACAGGGTCAATTCGGGGACTATGGCTACACCTTC
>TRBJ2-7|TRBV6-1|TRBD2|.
CASRGVGTSEGREQYF
TGTGCCAGCAGGGGCGTCGGGACTAGCGAGGGTCGCGAGCAGTACTTC